Below, 21 T cell receptor beta chains from the same sample are listed, as sequenced in a study of CD8+CD57+ T cells in acquired aplastic anemia. Whoever was chosen for sequencing had shown CD8+CD57+ cell expansion by flow cytometry. It was genomic DNA that served as the template for profiling TCR beta VDJ and CDR3. TCRdb re-derived calls from the reads in MiXCR, one entry per CDR3 protein. Among 150,000 to 180,000 distinct CDR3 sequences listed, about 54% were seen once. Sequencing was carried out using sorted CD4+, CD8+, or CD8+CD57+ T cells (not recorded which) from PBMCs. The origin of the receptors is a human donor with aplastic anemia.

At least ten counts were recorded for this clonotype. The rearrangement links TRBV7-7 to TRBJ1-1, with D unresolved. Germline CDR1 and CDR2: SSHAT and FNYEAQ (reference sequence). This CDR3 region has 13 residues. The V and J ends lost 2 bases and 2 bases respectively, with 6 bases between them. The CDR3 sequence: CASSLSVNTEAFF. Here the CDR3 DNA reads TGTGCCAGCAGCTTATCAGTCAACACTGAAGCTTTCTTT.

This clonotype turned up a few times. The genes are TRBV10-3 and TRBJ2-1, with no clear D. Between the trimmed V and J ends, which lost 2 bases and 9 bases, there was a span of 14 bases. This CDR3 spans 14 amino acids. The germline V gene encodes CDR1 ENHRY and CDR2 SYGVKD. For the CDR3, the DNA is TGTGCCATCAGTGAGGTGGGTCACTTGGGTGAGCAGTTCTTC. Translating it yields CAISEVGHLGEQFF.

About this clonotype itself: A much larger clonotype is one base distant, so this may be a read error. The chain employs TRBV10-3 and TRBJ2-1; 15 positions agree with TRBD2. The CDR3 loop spans 16 amino acids. The germline gives CDR1 ENHRY, CDR2 SYGVKD. The CDR3 spells CAIKGTSGRSYSEQFF. CDR3 in DNA: TGTGCCATCAAAGGGACTAGCGGGAGGTCCTACAGTGAGCAGTTCTTC.

Details on this clonotype: A read error may explain this, as a much larger clone is one base away. Lacking the conserved final phenylalanine or tryptophan, this CDR3 likely reflects a read error. The gene calls are TRBV4-1 and TRBJ1-5; D perhaps matches TRBD1 (5 bases). Trimming cost V 0 bases and J 6 bases, with 12 bases left between them. The CDR3 sequence is 15 residues long. Germline CDR1 MGHRA, CDR2 YSYEKL. Here the CDR3 reads CASSQDGGTIQPQHL. For the CDR3, the DNA is TGCGCCAGCAGCCAAGACGGGGGTACGATTCAGCCCCAGCATCTT.

The CDR3 DNA reads as TGTGCCAGCAGTTTCAGCTACAATCAGCCCCAGCATTTT. This gives the protein CASSFSYNQPQHF. This chain links TRBV2 with TRBJ1-5, with D uncertain. CDR1 is SNHLY and CDR2 is FYNNEI in the germline V gene. There are 13 residues in the CDR3. Trimming cost V 5 bases and J 3 bases, with 8 bases left between them.

The chain carries TRBV7-9 and TRBJ1-1, with unresolved D. This CDR3 contains 14 residues. The germline V gene encodes CDR1 SEHNR and CDR2 FQNEAQ (reference sequence). V was pared by 2 bases and J by 1 base, with 8 bases between. CDR3 bases: TGTGCCAGCAGCTTAACAGTGACGAACACTGAAGCTTTCTTT. Translation: CASSLTVTNTEAFF.

This clonotype was picked up many times. This sequence joins TRBV24-1 and TRBJ1-1; no clear D. Germline V gene sequence: CDR1 KGHDR, CDR2 SFDVKD. CDR3 size: 13 residues. V was clipped by 11 bases and J by 1 base, with 13 bases between them. CDR3 in DNA: TGTGCCAGAACTACCTTTAAGAACACTGAAGCTTTCTTT. It encodes CARTTFKNTEAFF.

A single count supports this clonotype. This chain links TRBV10-2 with TRBJ2-2, with TRBD2 matching over 9 bases. Looked up from germline, CDR1 is WSHSY and CDR2 is SAAADI. J lost 5 bases, V lost 6 bases, and 13 bases had no gene match. This CDR3 comprises 17 residues. The CDR3 loop reads CASRDLGAGGRTGELFF. The CDR3, as DNA: TGCGCCAGCAGGGACCTAGGCGCGGGGGGGAGAACCGGGGAGCTGTTTTTT.

The genes are TRBV10-1 and TRBJ2-2; 12 nucleotides align to TRBD1. CDR3 size: 14 residues. The J segment lost 7 bases and the V segment lost 7 bases, leaving 4 bases of the junction unmatched. Germline V gene data show CDR1 as WNHNN and CDR2 as SYGVQD (reference sequence). CDR3 residues: CASTGTGGGGELFF. The CDR3 DNA reads TGCGCCAGCACCGGGACAGGGGGCGGCGGGGAGCTGTTTTTT.

This clonotype was observed many times. V and J are TRBV14 and TRBJ2-1, with D possibly being TRBD1 (6 bases). The V end lost 0 bases, the J end lost 3 bases, and 15 bases lay between the germline ends. The CDR3 runs 17 residues. Per germline, CDR1 SGHDN and CDR2 FVKESK. DNA for the CDR3: TGTGCCAGCAGCCAAGATCTCGAGACAGGACTCTACAATGAGCAGTTCTTC. Encoded protein: CASSQDLETGLYNEQFF. Based on the CDR3 plus reference TRBV14 and TRBJ2-1, the full variable domain is EAGVTQFPSHSVIEKGQTVTLRCDPISGHDNLYWYRRVMGKEIKFLLHFVKESKQDESGMPNNRFLAERTGGTYSTLKVQPAELEDSGVYFCASSQDLETGLYNEQFFGPGTRLTVL.

This clonotype was counted many times. The chain couples TRBV4-1 to TRBJ2-1, with D possibly TRBD1 on 5 matching bases. The CDR3 totals 16 residues. V lost 0 bases and J 7 bases, leaving 16 bases between the germline ends. The germline gives CDR1 MGHRA, CDR2 YSYEKL. The CDR3 here is CASSQEVGTGVNEQFF. The CDR3 coding sequence is TGCGCCAGCAGCCAAGAGGTTGGTACAGGCGTGAATGAGCAGTTCTTC.

In its sample, this clonotype was seen a few times. The rearrangement joins TRBV7-6 to TRBJ2-7, with no clear D. Germline loops: CDR1 SGHVS, CDR2 FNYEAQ. The length of the CDR3 is 11 residues. V was trimmed by 9 bases and J by 2 bases, leaving 8 bases between them. As DNA, the CDR3 is TGTGCCAGTGGAGATACCTACGAGCAGTACTTC. The encoded protein is CASGDTYEQYF.

This clonotype came up many times. The chain has TRBV7-9 and TRBJ2-1; possibly TRBD1 or TRBD2 for D (6 bases each). Germline V lookup: CDR1 SEHNR, CDR2 FQNEAQ (reference sequence). The CDR3 runs 15 residues. V dropped 5 bases and J dropped 5 bases, with 16 bases sitting between them. The CDR3 nucleotides read TGTGCCAGCAGCGACGGGGGCACCTTCAACAATGAGCAGTTCTTC. It specifies CASSDGGTFNNEQFF.

This sequence joins TRBV2 and TRBJ2-3; 9 nucleotides agree with TRBD2. Germline V gene lookup returns CDR1 SNHLY and CDR2 FYNNEI. The ends lost 5 bases at V and 4 bases at J; junction bases unmatched: 4. The CDR3 sequence is 14 residues long. The CDR3 DNA sequence: TGTGCCAGCAGTTCCGGGACTAGCCCAGATACGCAGTATTTT. As protein: CASSSGTSPDTQYF.

Details on this clonotype: This may come from a read error, since a much larger clone is one base off. The CDR3 region is CASRGEIQYF. CDR3 bases: TGTGCCAGCAGGGGGGAGATTCAGTACTTC. The rearrangement joins TRBV2 to TRBJ2-4; D tentatively fits TRBD1 or TRBD2 (5 bases each). This CDR3 has 10 residues. V was shortened by 6 bases and J by 10 bases, with 7 bases between the two germline ends. Germline CDR1 and CDR2: SNHLY and FYNNEI.

A word on this clonotype: Being one base from a much bigger clone, this may be a read error. J is TRBJ2-7 and V is TRBV12-3 or TRBV12-4; 7 nucleotides line up with TRBD2. CDR3 length: 16 residues. CDR3 in amino acids: CASSEPGGGRQSEQCF. CDR3 nucleotides: TGTGCCAGCAGTGAACCGGGGGGTGGACGACAGAGCGAGCAGTGCTTC.

The rearrangement uses TRBV11-1 and TRBJ2-7, with 11 bases fitting TRBD1. Germline trimming cut 4 bases from V and 6 bases from J; bases unmatched to any gene: 11. This CDR3 spans 16 amino acids. Germline loops: CDR1 SGHAT, CDR2 FQDESV (reference sequence). The CDR3 sequence: CASSSGARDRGVEQYF. CDR3 nucleotides: TGTGCCAGCAGCTCCGGGGCCCGGGACAGGGGGGTCGAGCAGTACTTC.

The V call is TRBV19, the J call TRBJ2-3, with D tentatively TRBD2 (6 bases). The V end was cut by 6 bases, the J end by 0 bases, with 13 bases between. The germline V gene has CDR1 LNHDA and CDR2 SQIVND (reference sequence). The CDR3 is 15 amino acids. For the CDR3, the DNA is TGTGCCAGTAGCGTGGCGGGGAGGAGCACAGATACGCAGTATTTT. It codes for CASSVAGRSTDTQYF.

There are a few counts of this clonotype. The V call is TRBV10-3, the J call TRBJ1-5; tentative D call: TRBD1 (6 bases). V was clipped by 4 bases and J by 3 bases, with 7 bases between them. Germline CDR1 ENHRY, CDR2 SYGVKD. CDR3 length: 13 amino acids. The CDR3 DNA sequence: TGTGCCATCAGTGGGACAGCCAATCAGCCCCAGCATTTT. Protein: CAISGTANQPQHF.

This clonotype was counted ten times or more. The rearrangement joins TRBV9 to TRBJ1-1, with unresolved D. Germline CDR1 is SGDLS and CDR2 is YYNGEE. V was clipped by 1 base and J by 3 bases, with 7 bases between them. The CDR3 totals 13 residues. The CDR3 DNA sequence: TGTGCCAGCAGCGTACGGATGTACACTGAAGCTTTCTTT. Translated: CASSVRMYTEAFF.

This clonotype appeared many times. The rearrangement joins TRBV19 to TRBJ2-3; D perhaps matches TRBD2 (6 bases). The CDR3 extends over 14 amino acids. V was shortened by 5 bases and J by 7 bases, with 16 bases between the two germline ends. Germline CDR1 and CDR2: LNHDA and SQIVND (reference sequence). CDR3 nucleotide sequence: TGTGCCAGTAGTCTCCGGGACTGGACCAATACGCAGTATTTT. Translation gives CASSLRDWTNTQYF.